These 2 T cell receptor beta chains were all obtained from the same sample, sequenced in a study of CD8 T cells in Susac syndrome (dated 2019 in TCRdb). Receptors were amplified or captured by the immunoSEQ multiplex PCR assay. RNA was extracted with the RNeasy kit and roughly 0.45 to 1 ug was reverse transcribed using random hexamers. TCRdb reanalyzed the raw reads on its own, using fastp at Q25 for trimming and MiXCR for clone calling, and kept in-frame beta chains. Under each unique CDR3 protein, matching rows form one entry showing the most common genes and DNA. Here the sample has 400,000 to 550,000 distinct CDR3 sequences; around 85% occur a single time. In total, the top ten clones hold more than 0.09% of the sample. Sequenced input: CD8+ T cells from PBMCs. The receptor set was obtained from a human donor with multiple sclerosis.

This chain joins TRBV13 and TRBJ2-2; perhaps TRBD2 as D (6 bases). With 0 bases removed from V and 3 bases from J, the gap between germline ends came to 11 bases. This CDR3 comprises 16 residues. Germline CDR1 PRHDT, CDR2 FYEKMQ (reference sequence). CDR3 region: CASSLGSGVDTGELFF. CDR3 bases: TGTGCCAGCAGCTTAGGCTCGGGGGTTGACACCGGGGAGCTGTTTTTT.

This sequence joins TRBV27 and TRBJ2-7; 7 nucleotides match TRBD2. The germline gives CDR1 MNHEY, CDR2 SMNVEV (reference sequence). The V and J ends lost 5 bases and 3 bases, in that order; junction bases with no gene match: 7. The CDR3 spans 14 residues. The CDR3 reads CASSARDYLYEQYF. The CDR3 bases are TGTGCCAGCAGTGCCCGGGACTACCTCTACGAGCAGTACTTC.